This TCR beta chain was identified in a study of identifying expanded T cells in peripheral blood. CDR3 length: 12 amino acids. The ends were cut back, 6 bases at V and 3 bases at J, with 8 bases in the middle. Per the germline V gene, CDR1 is MNHNY and CDR2 is SVGAGI (reference sequence). The repertoire was sequenced with immunoSEQ multiplex PCR; TCRdb's copy has only in-frame clones and lacks some. This sample has 95,000 to 100,000 clones; about 83% occur once, and the top ten carry approximately 18%. Regarding the study as a whole: Differentially abundant clones: roughly 1.3 between replicates, 16.4 at roughly 15 days, approximately 19 at four. Clone count variance between roughly two-week samples rose with total template count.

Healthy donors had no documented immune events, such as infections, while sampled. This clone was seen only a few times. What it recognizes is unknown. The gene calls are TRBV6-6 and TRBJ1-1; no clear D. The sequenced sample was blood. This sequence originates from a person aged 18-70 years in good health. CDR3 region: CASSPADTEAFF. The DNA for the CDR3 is TGTGCCAGCAGCCCCGCCGACACTGAAGCTTTCTTT.